One and the same sample provided the 25 T cell receptor beta chains below, sequenced in a study of cytomegalovirus exposure and HLA in healthy donors. Profiled with immunoSEQ multiplex PCR; TCRdb holds only in-frame clones, not every one. The sample includes approximately 160,000 clones, 85% to 90% seen only once; the top ten take 2.5% to 4%. Source material: PBMCs. Receptor source: a woman aged 18-29 years in good health and CMV-seropositive.

The genes are TRBV11-3 and TRBJ2-7, with a weak D call TRBD2 (7 bases). This CDR3 has 17 residues. Germline-derived CDR1 and CDR2 are SGHNT and YENEEA. The ends were cut back, 7 bases at V and 2 bases at J, with 24 bases in the middle. This CDR3 reads CASISAGAGLLTYEQYF. For the CDR3, the DNA is TGTGCCAGCATCTCGGCGGGGGCGGGACTTCTTACCTACGAGCAGTACTTC.

The V and J genes are TRBV4-1 and TRBJ2-7; 12 bases line up with TRBD1. The CDR3 contains 16 residues. The ends lost 1 base at V and 5 bases at J; junction bases unmatched: 6. Germline V gives CDR1 MGHRA, CDR2 YSYEKL. The DNA for the CDR3 is TGCGCCAGCAGCCAAGCCCCGGGACAGGGGGCCGACGAGCAGTACTTC. The encoded protein is CASSQAPGQGADEQYF.

DNA of the CDR3: TGCGCCAGCAGCCAAGGGGACAGGGAAAAAGGCACAGATACGCAGTATTTT. Translated: CASSQGDREKGTDTQYF. The V call is TRBV4-1, the J call TRBJ2-3, with 9 bases identical to TRBD1. Germline V lookup: CDR1 MGHRA, CDR2 YSYEKL. The CDR3 consists of 17 residues. The trim removed 1 base at V and 1 base at J, leaving 6 bases unmatched.

V gene TRBV10-3 combines with J gene TRBJ2-3; 10 bases match TRBD2. This CDR3 is built from 15 residues. The germline gives CDR1 ENHRY, CDR2 SYGVKD. V was pared by 2 bases and J by 4 bases, with 3 bases of the junction left unmatched. The DNA for the CDR3 is TGTGCCATCAGTGAGGGCACTAGCGGGGCAGATACGCAGTATTTT. It yields the protein CAISEGTSGADTQYF.

V is TRBV9 and J is TRBJ2-1; no firm D call. In germline, CDR1 is SGDLS, CDR2 YYNGEE. V was cut by 0 bases and J by 9 bases, with 10 bases left in between. The CDR3 has 13 residues. The CDR3 DNA reads TGTGCCAGCAGCGTAGCTCCCGATAGTGAGCAGTTCTTC. This codes for CASSVAPDSEQFF.

The V call is TRBV15, the J call TRBJ1-1; TRBD1 agrees at 7 bases. CDR3 size: 13 residues. V shed 5 bases, J shed 4 bases, and the junction held 4 bases outside the gene matches. CDR1 is LNHNV and CDR2 is YYDKDF in the germline V gene (reference sequence). CDR3 DNA: TGTGCCACCAGCCAAGGGGGCCGCACTGAAGCTTTCTTT. Protein product: CATSQGGRTEAFF.

The chain links TRBV9 to TRBJ1-1; D uncertain. There are 15 residues in the CDR3. Per the germline V gene, CDR1 is SGDLS and CDR2 is YYNGEE. V was shortened by 2 bases and J by 5 bases, with 16 bases between the two germline ends. The CDR3 DNA follows: TGTGCCAGCAGCGTTTATCCGAGTTTGAGGACTGAAGCTTTCTTT. Translation: CASSVYPSLRTEAFF.

This chain links TRBV19 with TRBJ1-2, with D perhaps TRBD1 (5 bases). The germline V gene encodes CDR1 LNHDA and CDR2 SQIVND (reference sequence). The CDR3 consists of 12 residues. Trimming pared 7 bases from V and 8 bases from J, leaving 14 bases between. The CDR3 nucleotides are TGTGCCAGTACCCTGGGAGGGGAGGGCTACACCTTC. It encodes CASTLGGEGYTF. Combining the CDR3 with reference TRBV19 and TRBJ1-2 gives the whole variable domain DGGITQSPKYLFRKEGQNVTLSCEQNLNHDAMYWYRQDPGQGLRLIYYSQIVNDFQKGDIAEGYSVSREKKESFPLTVTSAQKNPTAFYLCASTLGGEGYTFGSGTRLTVV.

The chain combines TRBV28 with TRBJ2-2, with 8 bases identical to TRBD2. This CDR3 region has 15 residues. V was clipped by 1 base and J by 6 bases; unmatched bases: 4. Germline values: CDR1 MDHEN, CDR2 SYDVKM. The CDR3 DNA is TGTGCCAGCAGTTTATTGCGGGGGGCCCCCGGGGAGCTGTTTTTT. Its translation: CASSLLRGAPGELFF.

J is TRBJ2-7 and V is TRBV5-6, with 9 bases identical to TRBD1. The V gene's germline CDR1 is SGHDT and CDR2 YYEEEE. The CDR3 consists of 15 residues. J lost 1 base, V lost 0 bases, and 2 bases had no gene match. In DNA, the CDR3 is TGTGCCAGCAGCTTGGCCGGGACAGGGTCCTACGAGCAGTACTTC. It is translated as CASSLAGTGSYEQYF.

The chain recombines TRBV10-3 with TRBJ2-1; TRBD2 agrees at 14 bases. V lost 0 bases and J lost 7; bases outside the gene matches: 14. The germline V gene has CDR1 ENHRY and CDR2 SYGVKD. This CDR3 has 20 residues. In DNA, the CDR3 is TGTGCCATCAGTGAGTCGGGAACGGGACTAGCGGGAGTCATCGGTAATGAGCAGTTCTTC. Residues: CAISESGTGLAGVIGNEQFF.

The V and J genes are TRBV18 and TRBJ1-1; D perhaps matches TRBD1 (5 bases). The germline gives CDR1 KGHSH, CDR2 LQKENI. Trimming removed 2 bases at V and 3 bases at J, with 22 bases between. This CDR3 region has 18 residues. The CDR3 nucleotides are TGTGCCAGCTCACCAAGGGAGGTTCTGTTAGGGGCTGACACTGAAGCTTTCTTT. Its translation: CASSPREVLLGADTEAFF.

This clone has only a few counts. The V call is TRBV29-1, the J call TRBJ2-7; no clear D gene. Looked up from germline, CDR1 is SQVTM and CDR2 is ANQGSEA. V was clipped by 0 bases and J by 3 bases, with 6 bases between them. CDR3 length: 12 amino acids. CDR3 DNA sequence: TGCAGCGTTGAAGACCGTCTCTACGAGCAGTACTTC. This encodes CSVEDRLYEQYF.

The V and J genes are TRBV29-1 and TRBJ1-5, with D possibly TRBD1 on 6 matching bases. The CDR3 consists of 14 residues. From germline, CDR1 is SQVTM and CDR2 ANQGSEA. Trimming removed 4 bases at V and 3 bases at J, with 13 bases between. CDR3 loop: CSVGSGVPNQPQHF. The CDR3 region has the DNA TGCAGCGTTGGGTCAGGGGTCCCCAATCAGCCCCAGCATTTT. Variable domain in full (rest from reference TRBV29-1 and TRBJ1-5): SAVISQKPSRDICQRGTSLTIQCQVDSQVTMMFWYRQQPGQSLTLIATANQGSEATYESGFVIDKFPISRPNLTFSTLTVSNMSPEDSSIYLCSVGSGVPNQPQHFGDGTRLSIL.

This clone was seen once. This chain links TRBV5-4 with TRBJ1-5, with TRBD1 identical over 8 bases. The germline gives CDR1 SGHNT, CDR2 YYREEE (reference sequence). Losses at the gene ends were 5 bases for V and 1 base for J; bases not matched to a gene: 8. This CDR3 is 16 amino acids long. For the CDR3, the DNA is TGTGCCAGCAGTGGGGACAGGAGATTCAGCAATCAGCCCCAGCATTTT. Translating gives CASSGDRRFSNQPQHF.

The chain employs TRBV30 and TRBJ2-6; no reliable D call. V dropped 2 bases and J dropped 1 base, with 12 bases sitting between them. Looked up from germline, CDR1 is GTSNPN and CDR2 is SVGIG (reference sequence). The CDR3 is 16 residues long. The CDR3 DNA is TGTGCCTGGAGTCCCCCTCCCCCGTCTGGGGCCAACGTCCTGACTTTC. Translation: CAWSPPPPSGANVLTF.

DNA for the CDR3: TGTGCCAGCAGCCCCCGGGTTCCCGGGGAGCTGTTTTTT. Its translation: CASSPRVPGELFF. V gene TRBV9 combines with J gene TRBJ2-2, with D unclear. V was clipped by 4 bases and J by 6 bases, with 10 bases between them. This CDR3 region has 13 residues. Germline CDR1 SGDLS, CDR2 YYNGEE.

The J gene is TRBJ2-1, the V gene TRBV27; D is undetermined. The CDR3 length is 15 residues. Deletions cut 1 base from V and 1 base from J, with 8 bases between. Germline V lookup: CDR1 MNHEY, CDR2 SMNVEV (reference sequence). CDR3 loop: CASSLWPSSYNEQFF. DNA of the CDR3: TGTGCCAGCAGTTTATGGCCTAGTTCCTACAATGAGCAGTTCTTC.

This sequence joins TRBV30 and TRBJ1-5; no firm D call. CDR3 length: 16 residues. CDR1 and CDR2 (germline): GTSNPN, SVGIG (reference sequence). V lost 2 bases and J lost 0, with 14 bases in between. The CDR3 DNA sequence: TGTGCCTGGAGTCCACTGTCCGGTAATAGCAATCAGCCCCAGCATTTT. This translates into CAWSPLSGNSNQPQHF.

J is TRBJ1-5 and V is TRBV11-3, with D unclear. Germline V gene lookup returns CDR1 SGHNT and CDR2 YENEEA. CDR3 length: 13 residues. V lost 3 bases and J lost 3, with 6 bases in between. CDR3 coding DNA: TGTGCCAGCAGCTTCGAGAACAATCAGCCCCAGCATTTT. Amino acid sequence: CASSFENNQPQHF.

The chain couples TRBV27 to TRBJ2-1, with 7 bases fitting TRBD2. J was trimmed by 6 bases and V by 2 bases; bases with no gene match: 4. The CDR3 contains 14 residues. Germline V gene data show CDR1 as MNHEY and CDR2 as SMNVEV (reference sequence). The CDR3: CASSLHSSGNEQFF. In nucleotides, the CDR3 is TGTGCCAGCAGTTTACACTCTAGCGGCAATGAGCAGTTCTTC.

V gene TRBV29-1 combines with J gene TRBJ2-1; 11 positions agree with TRBD2. CDR1 is SQVTM, CDR2 ANQGSEA, per germline. CDR3 length: 14 residues. V was clipped by 5 bases and J by 4 bases; unmatched bases: 4. This CDR3 reads CSVSTSGGYNEQFF. In nucleotides, the CDR3 is TGCAGCGTTTCAACTAGCGGGGGTTACAATGAGCAGTTCTTC.

V usage is TRBV27 and J usage is TRBJ2-2, with TRBD2 matching over 8 bases. Trimming at V came to 7 bases and at J to 7 bases, leaving 11 bases not matched to a gene. The germline CDR1 and CDR2 sequences are MNHEY and SMNVEV (reference sequence). The CDR3 spans 15 residues. CDR3 sequence (DNA): TGTGCCAGCACCGTCGTGGGCGGGGGGATCGGGGAGCTGTTTTTT. This encodes CASTVVGGGIGELFF.

This chain uses TRBV7-2 with TRBJ1-5; 7 bases are shared with TRBD1. This CDR3 contains 15 residues. The V gene end was trimmed by 1 base and the J gene end by 3 bases; junction bases not matched to a gene: 3. In germline, CDR1 is SGHTA, CDR2 FQGNSA. The CDR3 DNA sequence: TGTGCCAGCAGCTTAGAGGGGGCTTTCAATCAGCCCCAGCATTTT. As protein: CASSLEGAFNQPQHF.

This clone was recorded at least ten times. This chain connects TRBV5-1 to TRBJ2-7; a weak D match, TRBD2 (5 bases). Deletions cut 2 bases from V and 4 bases from J, with 19 bases between. CDR1 and CDR2 from the germline V gene are SGHRS and YFSETQ. The CDR3 is made up of 16 amino acids. This CDR3 reads CASSLPRTDFFYEQYF. The CDR3 DNA reads TGCGCCAGCAGCTTACCCCGGACGGACTTTTTTTACGAGCAGTACTTC.